This T cell receptor (beta chain) was found in a study of spatial heterogeneity in lung cancer. Regarding the study as a whole: Blood showed ubiquitous tumor TCRs more often at resection than at routine follow-up.

A distinct unique molecular identifier was carried by each TCR cDNA molecule. TCRdb redid the calling of the 5' RACE reads with MiXCR, one entry per CDR3 protein. The sample lists 95,000 or so distinct CDR3 sequences, about 9.4% occurring once. This clonotype was counted only a few times. Its specificity is not known. V shed 5 bases and J shed 1 base, with 14 bases lying between them. The V gene's germline CDR1 is MNHEY and CDR2 SVGEGT. This CDR3 has 16 residues. Noted time point: sample taken at primary tumor resection. Unsorted tumor, nontumor lung tissue or cryopreserved PBMC supplied the whole RNA. Donation came from over 60 patients with untreated early-stage non-small cell lung cancer.

The TCR was taken from a male donor with early-stage non-small cell lung cancer. The chain employs TRBV6-2 or TRBV6-3 and TRBJ2-2; unclear D gene. The sample in question was PBMCs, obtained at surgery. The CDR3 spells CASSGWTEQNTGELFF. The DNA for the CDR3 is TGTGCCAGCAGTGGGTGGACGGAGCAGAACACCGGGGAGCTGTTTTTT.